The rows below give T cell receptor beta chains drawn from one sample of a study of blood T cell repertoires in COVID-19. This table comes from immunoSEQ multiplex PCR, and its TCRdb copy is limited to in-frame clones, with some not included. The sample includes 120,000 to 150,000 clones, about 76% of them seen just once. Sequencing input: peripheral blood. These receptors were taken from a man older than 75 with acute or convalescent COVID-19. Each CDR3 is given without its conserved first and last residue. A D gene is named only where the DNA matches it firmly.

d_call	v_call	j_call	cdr3_aa
TRBD1	TRBV5-1	TRBJ2-1	ASSSGTVYNEQF
-	TRBV28	TRBJ2-1	ASSPGGMGYNEQF
TRBD1	TRBV12-3/TRBV12-4	TRBJ1-5	ASRQGIIQPQH
TRBD1	TRBV30	TRBJ1-5	AWSNTVRQGGNQPQH
-	TRBV9	TRBJ2-3	ASSAADPTDTQY
-	TRBV2	TRBJ2-5	ASSATHGETQY
TRBD1	TRBV30	TRBJ1-1	ACRSGTGYEAF
-	TRBV29-1	TRBJ2-7	SALSPGKQY
-	TRBV9	TRBJ2-5	ASSTRRVSETQY
-	TRBV19	TRBJ2-2	ASSIDVFVYTGELF
-	TRBV4-1	TRBJ2-4	ASSQDPLAVIAKNIQY
TRBD1	TRBV28	TRBJ1-3	ASSLGTGETRGGNTIY
-	TRBV28	TRBJ1-4	ASLGHFDEKLF
-	TRBV29-1	TRBJ1-1	SVGRGANTEAF
TRBD1	TRBV7-2	TRBJ2-7	ASSLVNGQAYEQY
-	TRBV11-1	TRBJ1-3	ASSFPGEGNTIY
TRBD1	TRBV7-6	TRBJ2-7	ASSGTGTYEQY
TRBD1	TRBV5-1	TRBJ1-3	ASSLAPGQPGNTIY
TRBD1	TRBV7-9	TRBJ1-2	ASSFGTGGYGYT
-	TRBV9	TRBJ1-1	ASSALYGEVDTEAF
-	TRBV6-1	TRBJ1-2	ASSDRVGGYT
-	TRBV7-2	TRBJ2-6	ASSFGSGANVLT
-	TRBV4-3	TRBJ1-2	ASSQDGGYGYT
TRBD1	TRBV6-5	TRBJ1-2	ASSLGQAVGYT
TRBD1	TRBV2	TRBJ2-3	ASSEIRTDRGDTQY
-	TRBV11-1	TRBJ2-1	ASSPGSSSYNEQF
-	TRBV30	TRBJ2-3	AWGRSVTDTQY
-	TRBV28	TRBJ1-1	AVKEAF
-	TRBV2	TRBJ1-2	ASSEATPHT
-	TRBV18	TRBJ1-5	ASSPPSGGPNQPQH
-	TRBV2	TRBJ2-7	ASSVSHEQY
-	TRBV7-9	TRBJ1-1	ASSPNRDNTEAF
-	TRBV29-1	TRBJ2-7	SVGGLSYEQY
-	TRBV7-8	TRBJ1-6	ASSRFLAAYNSPLH
TRBD2	TRBV11-2	TRBJ2-1	ASSLTPGLVTEQF
-	TRBV11-2	TRBJ2-7	ASSLVRSSYEQY
TRBD2	TRBV10-3	TRBJ2-1	AISGTSGDNEQF
TRBD1	TRBV2	TRBJ1-5	ASRGGQGESQPQH
TRBD1	TRBV5-5	TRBJ2-5	ASSLRGGDVETQY
-	TRBV7-9	TRBJ1-2	ASSLSRLNYGYT
TRBD1	TRBV7-2	TRBJ2-3	ASSLNRDRVY
-	TRBV5-6	TRBJ1-1	ASSSMSRLRAF
-	TRBV4-2	TRBJ2-3	ASSQVGSVVKDTQY
-	TRBV5-8	TRBJ1-1	ASDTRRDGNTEAF
TRBD2	TRBV4-3	TRBJ2-7	ASSRERGAPYEQY
-	TRBV11-2	TRBJ1-1	ASSITGLMNTEAF
-	TRBV9	TRBJ1-5	ASSVDGAGNQPQH
-	TRBV6-5	TRBJ2-3	ASRTHAHTQY
-	TRBV6-5	TRBJ2-7	ASSINRDGSSEQY
TRBD1	TRBV28	TRBJ2-3	ASSPRTGGGDTQY
-	TRBV7-9	TRBJ2-2	ASSPGQNTGELF
TRBD1	TRBV5-1	TRBJ2-5	ASSLYPDRDQETQY
-	TRBV5-1	TRBJ1-3	ASSLAGAGNTIY
-	TRBV28	TRBJ1-5	ATPRGFNQPQH
-	TRBV19	TRBJ1-1	ASSNLRVGLSAEAF